The T cell receptor beta chain under discussion was sequenced for a study of T cells in localized non-small cell lung cancer. General study results and limits: Owing to sequencing of a solitary tumor region, heterogeneity cannot be discounted.

Only a few counts were recorded for this clone. Its antigen remains unidentified. CDR3 length equals 15 residues. After removal of 5 bases from V and 7 bases from J, the junction contained 7 bases not matched to a gene. CDR1 is MNHGY and CDR2 is SAAAGT in the germline V gene. Assay: immunoSEQ multiplex PCR; the TCRdb copy retains only in-frame clones and omits some. The sample gives around 1,300 clones, about 20% of which show up once; under 8.5% is in the top ten. The sequence derives from a man aged 40 to 75 with stage I lung adenocarcinoma. Sample: normal lung tissue next to the tumor, taken before any cancer treatment. V gene TRBV6-8 combines with J gene TRBJ2-7; TRBD2 aligns across 14 bases. CDR3 loop: CASSDIRLAGGEQYF. The CDR3 DNA is TGTGCCAGCAGTGACATAAGACTAGCGGGGGGGGAGCAGTACTTC.